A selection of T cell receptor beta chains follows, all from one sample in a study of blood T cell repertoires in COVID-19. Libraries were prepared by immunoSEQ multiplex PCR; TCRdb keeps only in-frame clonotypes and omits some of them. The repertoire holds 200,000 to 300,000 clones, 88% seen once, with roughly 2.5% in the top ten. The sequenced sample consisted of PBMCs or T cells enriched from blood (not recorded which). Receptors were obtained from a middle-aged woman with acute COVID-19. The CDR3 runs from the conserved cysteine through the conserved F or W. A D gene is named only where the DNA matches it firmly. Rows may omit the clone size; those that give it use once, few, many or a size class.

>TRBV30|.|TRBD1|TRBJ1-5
TGTGCCTGGACTCAGGGGGCCGAAGGGCCCCAGCATTTT
CAWTQGAEGPQHF
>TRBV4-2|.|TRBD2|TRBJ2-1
TGTGCCAGCAGCCAACTAAGAGTGACTAGCGGGTACAATGAGCAGTTCTTC
CASSQLRVTSGYNEQFF
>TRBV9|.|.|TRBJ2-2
TGTGCCAGCAGCCCCGGTTCTCTATCCACCGGGGAGCTGTTTTTT
CASSPGSLSTGELFF
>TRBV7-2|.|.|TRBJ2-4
TGTGCCAGCAGCTTATCCCTAGCCCAGAACATTCAGTACTTC
CASSLSLAQNIQYF
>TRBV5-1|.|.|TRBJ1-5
TGCGCCAGCAGCCCTACGGGGAATCAGCCCCAGCATTTT
CASSPTGNQPQHF
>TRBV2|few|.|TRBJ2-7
TGTGCCAGCAGTATTCAGTACGAGCAGTACTTC
CASSIQYEQYF
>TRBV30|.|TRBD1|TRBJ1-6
TGTGCCTGGGAGGGCGGACAGGGATACTATAATTCACCCCTCCACTTT
CAWEGGQGYYNSPLHF
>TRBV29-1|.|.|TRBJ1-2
TGCAGCGTTCTCAGGAGGCAGGACAGAGTAGCTAACTATGGCTACACCTTC
CSVLRRQDRVANYGYTF
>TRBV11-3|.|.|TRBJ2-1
TGTGCCAGCAGCAGTAGCGGAGCCAGCTACAATGAGCAGTTCTTC
CASSSSGASYNEQFF
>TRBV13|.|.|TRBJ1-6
TGTGCCAGCAGCTTAGGACAGGGAAATTCACCCCTCCACTTT
CASSLGQGNSPLHF
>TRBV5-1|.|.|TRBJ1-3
TGCGCCAGCAGCGTAGCGGGGACTCGGTATGGAAACACCATATATTTT
CASSVAGTRYGNTIYF
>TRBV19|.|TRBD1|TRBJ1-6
TGTGCCAGTACCGCCGGGACAGCCTTACCTCCAACGAATTCACCCCTCCACTTT
CASTAGTALPPTNSPLHF
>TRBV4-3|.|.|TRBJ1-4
TGCGCCAGCAGCCGGACGGACAGTAAGAATGAAAAACTGTTTTTT
CASSRTDSKNEKLFF
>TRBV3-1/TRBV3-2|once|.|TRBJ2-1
TGTGCCAGCAGCCAAGATACCCGGGGGCAGTTCTTC
CASSQDTRGQFF
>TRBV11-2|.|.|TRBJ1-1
TGTGCCAGCAGCGTTCAACTAGGGACAGAAGCTTTCTTT
CASSVQLGTEAFF
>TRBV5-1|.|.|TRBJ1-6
TGCGCCAGCAGCTTGGAGTTAAACGAGGGATATTCACCCCTCCACTTT
CASSLELNEGYSPLHF
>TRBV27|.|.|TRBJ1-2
TGTGCCAGCAGTTTCCCGGGGGGAGATGGCTACACCTTC
CASSFPGGDGYTF
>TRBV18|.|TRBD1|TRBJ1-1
TGTGCCAGCTCAACAGGACAGGGCAGCACTGAAGCTTTCTTT
CASSTGQGSTEAFF
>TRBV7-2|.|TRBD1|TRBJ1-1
TGTGCCAGCAGCGAGGGGACAGGCTGGACTGAAGCTTTCTTT
CASSEGTGWTEAFF
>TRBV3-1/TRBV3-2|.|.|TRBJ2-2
TGTGCCAGCAGCGACAGTGTCACCGGGGAGCTGTTTTTT
CASSDSVTGELFF
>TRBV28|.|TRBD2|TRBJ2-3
TGTGCCAGCAGTTCGGGGCTAGCGGGAGGTGCAGATACGCAGTATTTT
CASSSGLAGGADTQYF
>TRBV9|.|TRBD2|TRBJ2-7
TGTGCCAGCAGCCCTAGCGGGGGGGCTCCCTCCTACGAGCAGTACTTC
CASSPSGGAPSYEQYF
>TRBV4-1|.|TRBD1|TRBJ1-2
TGCGCCAGCAGCCTCCAGGGGGAATATGGCTACACCTTC
CASSLQGEYGYTF
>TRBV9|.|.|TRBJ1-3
TGTGCCAGCAGCGTAGGGGTGAGGGTTGATGGAAACACCATATATTTT
CASSVGVRVDGNTIYF
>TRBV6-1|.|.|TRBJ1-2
TGTGCCAGCAGTGAAGGGGGGGGAGGGACCCCTGGCTACACCTTC
CASSEGGGGTPGYTF
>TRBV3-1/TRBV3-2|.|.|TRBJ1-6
TGTGCCAGCAGCCCCAACTTCAGGGGCGTTGGATCACCCCTCCACTTT
CASSPNFRGVGSPLHF
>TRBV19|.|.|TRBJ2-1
TGTGCCAGTAGTATTTCCCTTATTTGGAGCTCCTACAATGAGCAGTTCTTC
CASSISLIWSSYNEQFF
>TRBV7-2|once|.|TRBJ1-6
TGTGCCAGCAGCTTAGGAGTTAATAATTCACCCCTCCACTTT
CASSLGVNNSPLHF
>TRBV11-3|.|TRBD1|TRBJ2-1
TGTGCCAGCAGCCCCCCAGGACAGGGATACAATGAGCAGTTCTTC
CASSPPGQGYNEQFF
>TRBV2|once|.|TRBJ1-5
TGTGCCAGCAGTGTAGGGGGAAGAGGTCAGCCCCAGCATTTT
CASSVGGRGQPQHF
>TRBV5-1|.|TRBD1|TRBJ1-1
TGCGCCAGCAGCTGGGGGACAGGGGGTACTGAAGCTTTCTTT
CASSWGTGGTEAFF
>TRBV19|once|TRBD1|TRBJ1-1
TGTGCCAGTAGTATAGGCCGACAGGGGGCTAGCACTGAAGCTTTCTTT
CASSIGRQGASTEAFF
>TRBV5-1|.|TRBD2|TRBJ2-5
TGCGCCAGCAGTTATGGGACTAGCGGGGGGTCGAGAGAGACCCAGTACTTC
CASSYGTSGGSRETQYF
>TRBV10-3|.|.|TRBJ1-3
TGTGCCATCAGTGAATCGGGTGGCCCTGGAAACACCATATATTTT
CAISESGGPGNTIYF